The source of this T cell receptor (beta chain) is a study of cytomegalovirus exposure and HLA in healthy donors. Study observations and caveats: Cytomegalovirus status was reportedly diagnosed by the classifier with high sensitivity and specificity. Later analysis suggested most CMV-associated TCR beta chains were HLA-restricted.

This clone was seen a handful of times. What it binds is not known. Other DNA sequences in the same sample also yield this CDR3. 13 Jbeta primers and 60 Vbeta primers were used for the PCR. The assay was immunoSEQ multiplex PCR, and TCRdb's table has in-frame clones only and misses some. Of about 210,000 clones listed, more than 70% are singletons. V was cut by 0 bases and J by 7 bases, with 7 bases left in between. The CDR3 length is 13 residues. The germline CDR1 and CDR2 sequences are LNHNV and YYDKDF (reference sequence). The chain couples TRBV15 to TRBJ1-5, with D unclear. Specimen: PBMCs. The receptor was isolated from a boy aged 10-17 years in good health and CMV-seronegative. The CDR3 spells CATSRDLGQPQHF. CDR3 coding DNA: TGTGCCACCAGCAGAGATCTCGGGCAGCCCCAGCATTTT.